Listed here are 9 T cell receptor beta chains from one sample, sequenced in a study of control samples from healthy donors and cancer patients. Assay used: immunoSEQ multiplex PCR; TCRdb lists only in-frame clones, some missing. Found here are fewer than 90,000 clones, nearly 85% of them singletons; the top ten hold 25% to 35%. Sequencing was performed on blood. The receptors stem from a man aged 50-60 years in good health.

The chain carries TRBV7-6 and TRBJ1-6; the match to TRBD1 covers 9 bases. The CDR3 has 15 residues. Germline CDR1 is SGHVS and CDR2 is FNYEAQ. V shed 4 bases and J 10 bases; nucleotides not matched to a gene: 8. The CDR3 DNA is TGTGCCAGCAGCTCCGGGACAGGGAGTGGGTCACCCCTCCACTTT. It yields the protein CASSSGTGSGSPLHF.

The chain joins TRBV6-2 or TRBV6-3 to TRBJ1-1; no definite D call. Germline V lookup: CDR1 MNHEY, CDR2 SVGEGT. The CDR3 loop spans 13 amino acids. Deletions cut 0 bases from V and 1 base from J, with 3 bases between. DNA for the CDR3: TGTGCCAGCAGTTACTCTACGAACACTGAAGCTTTCTTT. Protein sequence: CASSYSTNTEAFF.

The J gene is TRBJ1-1, the V gene TRBV24-1; 9 nucleotides line up with TRBD1. V gave up 4 bases and J gave up 4 bases; unmatched junction bases: 6. Germline-derived CDR1 and CDR2 are KGHDR and SFDVKD. CDR3 size: 15 residues. CDR3 sequence: CATSEDRGTSTEAFF. The CDR3 nucleotides read TGTGCCACCAGTGAGGACAGGGGTACCTCCACTGAAGCTTTCTTT.

V gene TRBV7-3 combines with J gene TRBJ2-7; tentative D call: TRBD2 (5 bases). Deletions cut 5 bases from V and 2 bases from J, with 13 bases between. CDR1 is SGHTA and CDR2 is FQGTGA in the germline V gene. The CDR3 has 14 amino acids. The DNA for the CDR3 is TGTGCCAGCAGCCCCCCCCCGGGGACCTACGAGCAGTACTTC. Translation: CASSPPPGTYEQYF.

The chain is built from TRBV6-4 and TRBJ1-1, with D possibly matching TRBD1 (5 bases). Trimming left V 5 bases short and J 6 bases short, with 13 bases between. Germline V gene data show CDR1 as MRHNA and CDR2 as SNTAGT. CDR3 size: 13 residues. The CDR3 loop reads CASSSREGSEAFF. CDR3 nucleotides: TGTGCCAGCAGTTCCAGGGAGGGCTCTGAAGCTTTCTTT.

The gene calls are TRBV4-3 and TRBJ1-2; D is unclear. V lost 0 bases and J 6 bases, leaving 14 bases between the germline ends. The CDR3 is made up of 15 amino acids. Per germline, CDR1 LGHNA and CDR2 YSLEER. The CDR3 DNA sequence: TGCGCCAGCAGCCAAGACCCTGGGGAGCTAGATGGCTACACCTTC. Protein sequence: CASSQDPGELDGYTF.

The rearrangement joins TRBV5-6 to TRBJ2-3; the D gene is possibly TRBD2 (5 bases). This CDR3 region has 15 residues. V was cut by 4 bases and J by 0 bases, with 12 bases left in between. CDR1 is SGHDT, CDR2 YYEEEE, per germline. As DNA, the CDR3 is TGTGCCAGCAGCATGCGACGGACTAGCACAGATACGCAGTATTTT. Protein sequence: CASSMRRTSTDTQYF.

The chain couples TRBV6-5 to TRBJ1-6; TRBD1 is a possible D gene (6 bases). Trimming removed 6 bases at V and 7 bases at J, with 10 bases between. The CDR3 runs to 13 residues. Germline V gives CDR1 MNHEY, CDR2 SVGAGI. CDR3 in DNA: TGTGCCAGCAGGGGACAAAAAAATTCACCCCTCCACTTT. This codes for CASRGQKNSPLHF.

The J gene is TRBJ1-2, the V gene TRBV5-1; no definite D call. With 0 bases removed from V and 0 bases from J, the gap between germline ends came to 6 bases. In germline, CDR1 is SGHRS, CDR2 YFSETQ. This CDR3 is built from 14 residues. CDR3 residues: CASSLDGTNYGYTF. The CDR3 region has the DNA TGCGCCAGCAGCTTGGACGGAACTAACTATGGCTACACCTTC.